The 23 T cell receptor beta chains below were found in one sample sequenced in a study of T cells after yellow fever vaccination. Via MiXCR, TCRdb re-called the 5' RACE reads, giving one row per CDR3 protein. The table lists almost 600,000 distinct CDR3 sequences, 13% of them singletons, with roughly an eighth in the top ten. The input for sequencing was PBMCs, taken on the day of the yellow fever booster vaccination. These TCRs come from a man aged 25 to 40 who received the YFV17D yellow fever vaccine.

V is TRBV12-3 or TRBV12-4 and J is TRBJ2-5; 9 bases line up with TRBD1. The length of the CDR3 is 15 residues. The V and J ends lost 5 bases and 5 bases, in that order; junction bases with no gene match: 9. CDR3 sequence: CASSHSTGGMETQYF. The CDR3 bases are TGTGCCAGCAGTCACTCCACAGGGGGCATGGAGACCCAGTACTTC.

V usage is TRBV5-1 and J usage is TRBJ2-7; D may be TRBD1 or TRBD2 (5 bases each). The CDR3 length is 13 residues. Between the trimmed V and J ends, which lost 4 bases and 5 bases, there was a span of 13 bases. Per the germline V gene, CDR1 is SGHRS and CDR2 is YFSETQ. In DNA form, the CDR3 reads TGCGCCAGCAGCCCGGCCTTGGGGGACGAGCAGTACTTC. Translation gives CASSPALGDEQYF.

This clonotype was picked up a small number of times. The chain couples TRBV12-3 or TRBV12-4 to TRBJ2-7; TRBD2 might be the D (6 bases). V shed 3 bases and J shed 6 bases, with 18 bases lying between them. This CDR3 is 15 amino acids long. CDR3: CASSFTVGAGTEQYF. The CDR3, as DNA: TGTGCCAGCAGTTTCACGGTCGGTGCGGGGACCGAGCAGTACTTC.

The chain couples TRBV20-1 to TRBJ2-7; D might be TRBD1 (6 bases). Germline CDR1 and CDR2: DFQATT and SNEGSKA (reference sequence). This CDR3 region has 15 residues. V was clipped by 4 bases and J by 3 bases, with 19 bases between them. The CDR3 DNA reads TGCAGTGCTACATCCCAGGGGCAGGGCATCTACGAGCAGTACTTC. Protein sequence: CSATSQGQGIYEQYF.

Worth noting for this clonotype: One end of the junction fails to match germline, which may point to a read error. The rearrangement joins TRBV7-2 to TRBJ2-7; D remains ambiguous. Germline V gene data show CDR1 as SGHTA and CDR2 as FQGNSA. This CDR3 has 13 amino acids. CDR3 DNA sequence: TGTGGCAGCAGCTCCTTTAGCTCGTACGAGCAGTACTTC. Protein: CGSSSFSSYEQYF.

This chain's CDR3 is CASSLGSGRERDYEQYF. CDR3 sequence (DNA): TGTGCCAGCAGCTTAGGATCGGGGCGGGAGAGAGACTACGAGCAGTACTTC. This chain connects TRBV7-8 to TRBJ2-7; 7 bases agree with TRBD2. Germline values: CDR1 SGHVS, CDR2 FQNEAQ. The CDR3 has 17 residues. The V gene end was trimmed by 1 base and the J gene end by 3 bases; junction bases not matched to a gene: 12.

This clonotype showed up just a few times. The V call is TRBV12-3 or TRBV12-4, the J call TRBJ2-1; 9 bases are shared with TRBD2. The V and J ends lost 6 bases and 5 bases, in that order; junction bases with no gene match: 11. CDR3 length: 16 amino acids. This CDR3 reads CASRTGRLAEDNEQFF. CDR3 nucleotides: TGTGCCAGCAGAACGGGGAGACTAGCGGAAGACAATGAGCAGTTCTTC.

This clonotype was seen a handful of times. This chain connects TRBV7-6 to TRBJ2-1, with 11 bases that match TRBD2. The CDR3 totals 15 residues. V was clipped by 5 bases and J by 5 bases; unmatched bases: 5. Per germline, CDR1 SGHVS and CDR2 FNYEAQ. CDR3 loop: CASSLTSGTNNEQFF. The CDR3 DNA follows: TGTGCCAGCAGCCTGACTAGCGGGACAAACAATGAGCAGTTCTTC.

This chain connects TRBV7-9 to TRBJ2-2; tentatively, D is TRBD1 (5 bases). The V gene lost 1 base and the J gene lost 5 bases, with 14 bases spanning the gap. The germline gives CDR1 SEHNR, CDR2 FQNEAQ (reference sequence). This CDR3 is 16 amino acids long. CDR3 coding DNA: TGTGCCAGCAGCTTAGACGCAGGGAAGTTAACCGGGGAGCTGTTTTTT. This encodes CASSLDAGKLTGELFF.

The chain employs TRBV15 and TRBJ1-6; 7 bases agree with TRBD1. CDR1 and CDR2 from the germline V gene are LNHNV and YYDKDF (reference sequence). The J segment lost 9 bases and the V segment lost 6 bases, leaving 8 bases of the junction unmatched. The CDR3 covers 14 residues. Here the CDR3 reads CATRNRDSPSPLHF. The CDR3, as DNA: TGTGCCACCAGGAACCGGGACAGTCCTTCACCCCTCCACTTT.

This clonotype appeared a few times. The V call is TRBV24-1, the J call TRBJ1-5, with 7 bases matching TRBD1. The CDR3 extends over 15 amino acids. Germline values: CDR1 KGHDR, CDR2 SFDVKD. V lost 5 bases, J lost 4 bases, and 7 bases stayed unmatched. This chain's CDR3 is CATSADSTGNQPQHF. The CDR3 nucleotides are TGTGCCACCAGTGCTGACTCGACAGGGAATCAGCCCCAGCATTTT.

The chain couples TRBV7-9 to TRBJ2-4, with D tentatively TRBD2 (6 bases). In germline, CDR1 is SEHNR, CDR2 FQNEAQ (reference sequence). Trimming left V 5 bases short and J 15 bases short, with 23 bases between. This CDR3 has 14 amino acids. The CDR3 DNA reads TGTGCCAGCAGCCCGACGGGGGACCCGGTCCCGTCGTACTTC. Translated: CASSPTGDPVPSYF.

The J gene is TRBJ2-5, the V gene TRBV7-2, with D possibly being TRBD2 (6 bases). This CDR3 spans 16 amino acids. Germline-derived CDR1 and CDR2 are SGHTA and FQGNSA. Trimming took 0 bases from V and 1 from J, leaving 12 bases between them. This chain's CDR3 is CASSLAIGSGQETQYF. As DNA, the CDR3 is TGTGCCAGCAGCTTAGCTATAGGTAGCGGCCAAGAGACCCAGTACTTC.

This chain joins TRBV7-6 and TRBJ2-3, with D unclear. The CDR3 runs 14 residues. Germline assignment: CDR1 SGHVS and CDR2 FNYEAQ. V lost 5 bases to trimming and J lost 4 bases, with 13 bases between them. The chain's CDR3 is CASSLLSAADTQYF. In DNA, the CDR3 is TGTGCCAGCAGCCTATTATCGGCCGCAGATACGCAGTATTTT.

The chain employs TRBV12-3 or TRBV12-4 and TRBJ2-3; TRBD2 might be the D (6 bases). The CDR3 contains 14 residues. V lost 6 bases to trimming and J lost 3 bases, with 13 bases between them. CDR3 in DNA: TGTGCCAGCAGCCCACCGGGGGTTACAGATACGCAGTATTTT. It encodes CASSPPGVTDTQYF.

CDR3 sequence reads: CASSDLGGGNEQFF. The CDR3 region has the DNA TGTGCCAGCAGTGATCTCGGAGGGGGGAATGAGCAGTTCTTC. The chain couples TRBV25-1 to TRBJ2-1, with D possibly called TRBD1 or TRBD2 (6 bases each). The CDR3 extends over 14 amino acids. Trimming stripped 3 bases from V and 7 bases from J, with 13 bases between. CDR1 is MGHDK, CDR2 SYGVNS, per germline.

This clonotype occurred a few times. The CDR3 loop reads CASSQFGGGGETQYF. In nucleotides, the CDR3 is TGTGCCAGCAGCCAATTCGGCGGAGGGGGAGAGACCCAGTACTTC. The chain recombines TRBV14 with TRBJ2-5; either TRBD1 or TRBD2 may supply D (6 bases each). The CDR3 length is 15 residues. Trimming stripped 2 bases from V and 4 bases from J, with 14 bases between. Germline V gene data show CDR1 as SGHDN and CDR2 as FVKESK.

This clonotype was detected only a few times. This chain joins TRBV19 and TRBJ2-1; D unclear. The CDR3 is 14 residues long. Germline lookup yields CDR1 LNHDA and CDR2 SQIVND (reference sequence). V lost 2 bases and J 0 bases, leaving 5 bases between the germline ends. The chain's CDR3 is CASSIPGSYNEQFF. The CDR3 DNA sequence: TGTGCCAGTAGTATACCAGGCTCCTACAATGAGCAGTTCTTC.

This CDR3 reads CASTKGRTTNEKLFF. The CDR3 DNA reads TGTGCCAGCACCAAGGGGCGGACAACTAATGAAAAACTGTTTTTT. V usage is TRBV6-2 or TRBV6-3 and J usage is TRBJ1-4, with a weak D call TRBD1 (5 bases). The CDR3 is 15 residues long. Germline-derived CDR1 and CDR2 are MNHEY and SVGEGT. The V end was cut by 7 bases, the J end by 0 bases, with 12 bases between.

The chain has TRBV15 and TRBJ2-7; the D gene is possibly TRBD2 (6 bases). Trimming removed 0 bases at V and 6 bases at J, with 15 bases between. CDR1 is LNHNV, CDR2 YYDKDF, per germline (reference sequence). CDR3 length: 15 residues. DNA of the CDR3: TGTGCCACCAGCAGAGATCGGAGACCGGAGGGCGAGCAGTACTTC. Protein product: CATSRDRRPEGEQYF.

This clonotype was counted ten times or more. CDR3 amino acids: CASSSAGPAGYEQYF. In nucleotides, the CDR3 is TGTGCCAGCAGCTCTGCGGGTCCCGCGGGTTACGAGCAGTACTTC. The chain carries TRBV7-2 and TRBJ2-7, with D possibly matching TRBD2 (5 bases). Germline V gives CDR1 SGHTA, CDR2 FQGNSA. Trimming took off 4 bases at V and 4 bases at J, with 17 bases between the two ends. The CDR3 is 15 residues long.

Worth noting for this clonotype: This may be a read error, as it is one base from a much larger clone. This chain links TRBV3-1 with TRBJ2-3; no reliable D call. The germline V gene has CDR1 LGHDT and CDR2 YNNKEL (reference sequence). Trimming took off 8 bases at V and 4 bases at J, with 13 bases between the two ends. The CDR3 runs 13 residues. The CDR3 region is CASGRWNADTQYF. CDR3 nucleotide sequence: TGTGCCAGCGGTCGGTGGAACGCAGATACGCAGTATTTT.

A few counts support this clonotype. This chain joins TRBV6-1 and TRBJ2-1, with 7 bases identical to TRBD2. This CDR3 is 15 amino acids long. Unmatched junction bases numbered 13, after V lost 6 bases and J lost 8 bases. The germline gives CDR1 MNHNS, CDR2 SASEGT. The CDR3 loop reads CASSLGLVGSDEQFF. DNA of the CDR3: TGTGCCAGCAGCCTCGGACTAGTAGGCTCGGATGAGCAGTTCTTC.